This TCR beta chain came from a study of blood T cells in healthy people across ages. Study-level results: It was the long-lived donors that had more naive CD4+ cells and higher diversity than aged donors. Researchers said unsorted PBMCs prevented a conclusive naive versus antigen-experienced comparison.

The use of a sample-barcoded 5' primer and a J-beta primer mix characterized a second PCR of about 6 to 12 cycles. TCRdb redid the calling of the 5' RACE reads with MiXCR, one entry per CDR3 protein. The sample shows 1.5 million to 2 million distinct CDR3 sequences, roughly 50% of them seen only once. Around 9.5 milliliters of peripheral blood were drawn from each donor. The amount of total RNA extracted per sample was at least 5.5 micrograms. The sample holds one count of this clonotype. What it binds is not known. This TCR was sampled from a woman between 35 and 50 years old in good health. The sample consisted of blood.

CDR3 sequence reads: CSARAGAEPQETQYF. CDR3 DNA: TGCAGTGCTAGAGCGGGGGCGGAACCCCAAGAGACCCAGTACTTC. The rearrangement uses TRBV20-1 and TRBJ2-5; D is tentatively TRBD1 or TRBD2 (6 bases each). In germline, CDR1 is DFQATT, CDR2 SNEGSKA (reference sequence). The V and J ends lost 1 base and 1 base respectively, with 13 bases between them. The CDR3 sequence is 15 residues long.